A selection of T cell receptor beta chains follows, all from one sample in a study of beta chain features in type 1 diabetes. Only in-frame clones appear in the TCRdb table, and some are missing; sequencing was by immunoSEQ multiplex PCR. The data hold 150,000 to 180,000 clones, with 8.5% to 14% observed a single time. Source material: central memory CD4+ T cells from blood. These receptors came from a man aged 18 to 29 in good health. The CDR3 runs from the conserved cysteine through the conserved F or W. Fields, in order: V gene, clone size, D gene, J gene, CDR3 DNA, CDR3 protein. D genes are given only for firm matches. Size is stated for part of the rows, as once, few or many counts, or as a class when the clone is expanded.

V: TRBV18; size: many; D: -; J: TRBJ1-2; DNA: TGTGCCAGCTCGCCCGACATGTTTGAGTCTGGCTACACCTTC; CDR3: CASSPDMFESGYTF
V: TRBV5-4; size: few; D: TRBD2; J: TRBJ2-4; DNA: TGTGCCATGGCCCCGACTGGGCTAGCGGGGGCGCCTCCCAAAAACATTCAGTACTTC; CDR3: CAMAPTGLAGAPPKNIQYF
V: TRBV6-1; size: few; D: -; J: TRBJ1-5; DNA: TGTGCCAGCAGTGGCCGGAACTGGGATAGCAATCAGCCCCAGCATTTT; CDR3: CASSGRNWDSNQPQHF
V: TRBV7-3; size: -; D: -; J: TRBJ2-1; DNA: TGTGCCAGCAGCCAACCGGCTAGAAGCAATGAGCAGTTCTTC; CDR3: CASSQPARSNEQFF
V: TRBV29-1; size: few; D: TRBD1; J: TRBJ1-1; DNA: TGCAGCGTAAGACAGGGGGCGAGTTTCAACACTGAAGCTTTCTTT; CDR3: CSVRQGASFNTEAFF
V: TRBV7-2; size: few; D: TRBD2; J: TRBJ2-1; DNA: TGTGCCAGCAGCCCCAGACTAGCGGGCCCGACTAATGAGCAGTTCTTC; CDR3: CASSPRLAGPTNEQFF
V: TRBV6-1; size: -; D: TRBD1; J: TRBJ1-3; DNA: TGTGCCAGCAGCCGGGACAGAACTTCTGGAAACACCATATATTTT; CDR3: CASSRDRTSGNTIYF
V: TRBV6-1; size: -; D: -; J: TRBJ1-2; DNA: TGTGCCAGCAGCCGCGACAGCTACTATGGCTACACCTTC; CDR3: CASSRDSYYGYTF
V: TRBV7-2; size: few; D: TRBD2; J: TRBJ2-1; DNA: TGTGCCAGCAGCGCGTGGACTAGCGGGGGGGCTGAGCAGTTCTTC; CDR3: CASSAWTSGGAEQFF
V: TRBV18; size: -; D: -; J: TRBJ2-1; DNA: TGTGCCAGCTCACTACGCTGGGAGGACAATGAGCAGTTCTTC; CDR3: CASSLRWEDNEQFF
V: TRBV11-2; size: once; D: -; J: TRBJ2-3; DNA: TGTGCCAGCAGCCGATCACTAGGACAAGCAGATACGCAGTATTTT; CDR3: CASSRSLGQADTQYF
V: TRBV11-2; size: -; D: TRBD2; J: TRBJ2-1; DNA: TGTGCCAGCAGCTTAGATCGAGTAGCGGGAGTGTTCTTC; CDR3: CASSLDRVAGVFF
V: TRBV29-1; size: -; D: TRBD1; J: TRBJ1-4; DNA: TGCAGCGTTTCCCGGACAGGGGAGGGAGAAAAACTGTTTTTT; CDR3: CSVSRTGEGEKLFF
V: TRBV5-1; size: few; D: -; J: TRBJ2-3; DNA: TGCGCCAGCAGCTTGGGCAGGATGGATACGCAGTATTTT; CDR3: CASSLGRMDTQYF
V: TRBV25-1; size: many; D: -; J: TRBJ2-7; DNA: TGTGCCAGCAGTGGAGACAGTAGCCGCTCCTACGAGCAGTACTTC; CDR3: CASSGDSSRSYEQYF
V: TRBV23-1; size: -; D: TRBD2; J: TRBJ2-1; DNA: TGCGCCAGCAGTCAATTCGGGGGGAATGAGCAGTTCTTC; CDR3: CASSQFGGNEQFF
V: TRBV10-3; size: few; D: -; J: TRBJ1-4; DNA: TGTGCCATCTCAAGGACCGAGGATGAAAAACTGTTTTTT; CDR3: CAISRTEDEKLFF
V: TRBV7-7; size: -; D: -; J: TRBJ2-2; DNA: TGTGCCAGCAGCCCTTCAGGATCCGGGGAGCTGTTTTTT; CDR3: CASSPSGSGELFF
V: TRBV25-1; size: -; D: TRBD1; J: TRBJ2-7; DNA: TGTGCCAGCAGTGAGCCCTCCGGGACAGGTCACCGCGAGCAGTACTTC; CDR3: CASSEPSGTGHREQYF
V: TRBV14; size: -; D: TRBD2; J: TRBJ2-1; DNA: TGTGCCAGCAGCCAAGTTGGCGGGAGGGTCGATGAGCAGTTCTTC; CDR3: CASSQVGGRVDEQFF
V: TRBV30; size: -; D: -; J: TRBJ1-5; DNA: TGTGCCTGGAGTGTGGGGGGGAGCAGCAATCAGCCCCAGCATTTT; CDR3: CAWSVGGSSNQPQHF
V: TRBV19; size: -; D: -; J: TRBJ1-2; DNA: TGTGCCAGTAGTAGCAACAGGAACGGCTACACCTTC; CDR3: CASSSNRNGYTF
V: TRBV4-2; size: -; D: -; J: TRBJ2-2; DNA: TGTGCCAGCAGCCCTGCTCTCCCCGCGAACACCGGGGAGCTGTTTTTT; CDR3: CASSPALPANTGELFF
V: TRBV18; size: few; D: -; J: TRBJ2-2; DNA: TGTGCCAGCTCACCCTTAGCGAACACCGGGGAGCTGTTTTTT; CDR3: CASSPLANTGELFF
V: TRBV5-4; size: -; D: TRBD2; J: TRBJ2-1; DNA: TGTGCCAGCAGCCTCACTAGCGGACCCTACAATGAGCAGTTCTTC; CDR3: CASSLTSGPYNEQFF
V: TRBV20-1; size: many; D: -; J: TRBJ1-1; DNA: TGCAGTGCGGAACAGAACACTGAAGCTTTCTTT; CDR3: CSAEQNTEAFF
V: TRBV29-1; size: few; D: -; J: TRBJ2-7; DNA: TGCAGCGTGACAGGGAGGTATGCGTACGAGCAGTACTTC; CDR3: CSVTGRYAYEQYF
V: TRBV11-1; size: few; D: -; J: TRBJ2-5; DNA: TGTGCCAGCAGCGCACTCGGGACCCAGTACTTC; CDR3: CASSALGTQYF
V: TRBV4-3; size: -; D: -; J: TRBJ2-5; DNA: TGCGCCAGCAGCCAAGATCTTGGAACAGAGACCCAGTACTTC; CDR3: CASSQDLGTETQYF
V: TRBV5-6; size: -; D: TRBD2; J: TRBJ2-1; DNA: TGTGCCAGCAGTCCACTAGCGGGGTACAATGAGCAGTTCTTC; CDR3: CASSPLAGYNEQFF
V: TRBV6-6; size: -; D: -; J: TRBJ1-5; DNA: TGTGCCAGCAGTTACTCGGACGGGCAGCCCCAGCATTTT; CDR3: CASSYSDGQPQHF
V: TRBV6-6; size: few; D: -; J: TRBJ1-1; DNA: TGTGCCAGCAGCCGCAAACCTACAGGGTGGGTTGAAGCTTTCTTT; CDR3: CASSRKPTGWVEAFF
V: TRBV5-1; size: few; D: -; J: TRBJ2-3; DNA: TGCGCCAGCACTCCGGGGCTTAGCACAGATACGCAGTATTTT; CDR3: CASTPGLSTDTQYF
V: TRBV15; size: many; D: -; J: TRBJ2-3; DNA: TGTGCCACCAGCCTAGGGCCGGTCACAGATACGCAGTATTTT; CDR3: CATSLGPVTDTQYF
V: TRBV7-2; size: -; D: -; J: TRBJ2-1; DNA: TGTGCCAGCAGCTCGATGGAGGGGTCCTACAATGAGCAGTTCTTC; CDR3: CASSSMEGSYNEQFF
V: TRBV5-6; size: -; D: -; J: TRBJ2-7; DNA: TGTGCCAGCAGCTTCAGCGGCGAGCAGTACTTC; CDR3: CASSFSGEQYF
V: TRBV7-9; size: -; D: -; J: TRBJ1-5; DNA: TGTGCCAGCAGCTTAGGGGAGGGGCAGCCCCAGCATTTT; CDR3: CASSLGEGQPQHF
V: TRBV15; size: -; D: TRBD1; J: TRBJ1-2; DNA: TGTGCCACCAGCAGGGACAGGGGCAGCTATGGCTACACCTTC; CDR3: CATSRDRGSYGYTF
V: TRBV15; size: -; D: -; J: TRBJ1-4; DNA: TGTGCCACCAGCAGAGATCGAATGTCCTATAATGAAAAACTGTTTTTT; CDR3: CATSRDRMSYNEKLFF
V: TRBV7-2; size: few; D: TRBD2; J: TRBJ2-2; DNA: TGTGCCAGCAGCTTAGCAGCGGGAGGGCGCACCGGGGAGCTGTTTTTT; CDR3: CASSLAAGGRTGELFF
V: TRBV5-1; size: few; D: -; J: TRBJ2-4; DNA: TGCGCCAGCAGCTTGTCGGCAGAGAAAAACATTCAGTACTTC; CDR3: CASSLSAEKNIQYF
V: TRBV7-2; size: many; D: TRBD1; J: TRBJ2-7; DNA: TGTGCCAGCAGACTAATCGGGACAGGGCTCCACGAGCAGTACTTC; CDR3: CASRLIGTGLHEQYF
V: TRBV29-1; size: few; D: -; J: TRBJ1-2; DNA: TGCAGCGTCGTAGTCACCCTAAACTATGGCTACACCTTC; CDR3: CSVVVTLNYGYTF
V: TRBV9; size: -; D: -; J: TRBJ2-5; DNA: TGTGCCAGCAGCGTAGACCGGTCAGCCCAAGAGACCCAGTACTTC; CDR3: CASSVDRSAQETQYF
V: TRBV21-1; size: -; D: -; J: TRBJ2-7; DNA: TGTGCCAGCAGCCCCGTCAGCCGGGTCGAGCAGTACTTC; CDR3: CASSPVSRVEQYF
V: TRBV10-3; size: -; D: -; J: TRBJ2-5; DNA: TGTGCCGTCACATCATCTGGTGGGACGGAGACCCAGTACTTC; CDR3: CAVTSSGGTETQYF
V: TRBV7-9; size: few; D: -; J: TRBJ1-4; DNA: TGTGCCAGCAGCTTAGGCCGGGATGCAACTAATGAAAAACTGTTTTTT; CDR3: CASSLGRDATNEKLFF
V: TRBV2; size: few; D: TRBD2; J: TRBJ2-7; DNA: TGTGCCAGCAGGGGGACTAGCTGGGAGCAGTACTTC; CDR3: CASRGTSWEQYF
V: TRBV4-3; size: few; D: -; J: TRBJ1-4; DNA: TGCGCCAGCAGCCAAGACCTAGGGGGGACTAATGAAAAACTGTTTTTT; CDR3: CASSQDLGGTNEKLFF
V: TRBV7-7; size: -; D: TRBD1; J: TRBJ2-6; DNA: TGTGCTACAGGGGGACCAAGCTCTGGGGCCAACGTCCTGACTTTC; CDR3: CATGGPSSGANVLTF
V: TRBV11-1; size: few; D: -; J: TRBJ2-3; DNA: TGTGCCAGCAGCCGAGGCCCCGAGGGTACGCAGTATTTT; CDR3: CASSRGPEGTQYF
V: TRBV28; size: few; D: TRBD1; J: TRBJ1-4; DNA: TGTGCCAGCACCCGTGGGACAGGGGTCGATGAAAAACTGTTTTTT; CDR3: CASTRGTGVDEKLFF
V: TRBV28; size: few; D: TRBD1; J: TRBJ2-7; DNA: TGTGCCAGCAGTACCCCGACAGGGAACGTACACGAGCAGTACTTC; CDR3: CASSTPTGNVHEQYF
V: TRBV28; size: once; D: -; J: TRBJ2-5; DNA: TGTGCCAGCAGTAATAAACCGGGAGAAGAGACCCAGTACTTC; CDR3: CASSNKPGEETQYF
V: TRBV18; size: few; D: -; J: TRBJ2-5; DNA: TGTGCCAGCTCACCAAGTGAGACCCAGTACTTC; CDR3: CASSPSETQYF